This TCR beta chain was documented in a study of shared clonotypes between healthy human individuals. Clones were read by immunoSEQ multiplex PCR, and TCRdb kept only the in-frame ones, dropping some. The sample has under 1,100,000 clones; 70% to 80% are singletons. Specimen: memory CD4+ T cells sorted from blood. This sample's subset: CD45RA-negative fraction. The receptor was derived from a man in his late teens or twenties in good health.

The CDR3 spells CASSPWDRALGHEQYF. The CDR3 bases are TGTGCCAGCAGCCCTTGGGACCGCGCTTTGGGACACGAGCAGTACTTC. The chain combines TRBV7-2 with TRBJ2-7; TRBD1 or TRBD2 may be the D gene (5 bases each). The germline CDR1 and CDR2 sequences are SGHTA and FQGNSA. The V end was cut by 5 bases, the J end by 5 bases, with 22 bases between. The length of the CDR3 is 16 residues. Full variable domain (rest looked up from reference TRBV7-2 and TRBJ2-7): GAGVSQSPSNKVTEKGKDVELRCDPISGHTALYWYRQSLGQGLEFLIYFQGNSAPDKSGLPSDRFSAERTGGSVSTLTIQRTQQEDSAVYLCASSPWDRALGHEQYFGPGTRLTVT.